These 16 T cell receptor beta chains originate from one sample sequenced in a study of cytomegalovirus exposure and HLA in healthy donors. 60 Vbeta and 13 Jbeta primers were used in PCR. Produced via immunoSEQ multiplex PCR; TCRdb's table is partial and in-frame only. Of some 86,000 clones listed, around 79% are singletons. Sequencing input: PBMCs. The receptors were gathered from a woman in her thirties or forties in good health and CMV-seropositive.

This clone was counted once. The rearrangement joins TRBV2 to TRBJ2-7, with D maybe TRBD2 (5 bases). V shed 2 bases and J shed 7 bases, with 6 bases lying between them. CDR3 size: 11 residues. Germline CDR1 is SNHLY and CDR2 is FYNNEI. For the CDR3, the DNA is TGTGCCAGCAGTGAATCGGGGGAGCAGTACTTC. It codes for CASSESGEQYF.

V usage is TRBV9 and J usage is TRBJ2-1, with no clear D. Trimming pared 0 bases from V and 5 bases from J, leaving 9 bases between. The CDR3 is 14 residues long. CDR1 SGDLS and CDR2 YYNGEE come from the germline V gene. The CDR3 region is CASSVGPGDNEQFF. The CDR3 nucleotides read TGTGCCAGCAGCGTAGGTCCCGGAGACAATGAGCAGTTCTTC.

The rearrangement uses TRBV10-1 and TRBJ2-4; possibly TRBD2 for D (6 bases). With 11 bases removed from V and 0 bases from J, the gap between germline ends came to 11 bases. This CDR3 has 13 residues. CDR1 is WNHNN and CDR2 is SYGVQD in the germline V gene (reference sequence). CDR3 loop: CAQGGEAKNIQYF. The CDR3 DNA follows: TGCGCCCAGGGAGGTGAAGCCAAAAACATTCAGTACTTC.

V gene TRBV29-1 combines with J gene TRBJ2-1, with 7 positions matching TRBD1. In germline, CDR1 is SQVTM, CDR2 ANQGSEA. V dropped 6 bases and J dropped 3; count of bases not matched to a gene: 5. The CDR3 has 13 amino acids. The CDR3 is CSVTGMYYNEQFF. The DNA for the CDR3 is TGCAGCGTGACAGGGATGTACTACAATGAGCAGTTCTTC.

The gene calls are TRBV7-3 and TRBJ1-1; unclear D gene. CDR3 length equals 14 residues. Germline CDR1 SGHTA, CDR2 FQGTGA. Trimming shortened V by 2 bases and J by 4 bases, and 11 bases separated the two germline ends. The CDR3 reads CASSLEVFGTEAFF. The CDR3 region has the DNA TGTGCCAGCAGCTTAGAGGTGTTCGGCACTGAAGCTTTCTTT.

The V gene is TRBV28, the J gene TRBJ2-5, with 7 bases that match TRBD1. The junction had 12 bases not matched to a gene; V was cut back by 7 bases and J by 4 bases. Per germline, CDR1 MDHEN and CDR2 SYDVKM. The CDR3 has 15 amino acids. DNA of the CDR3: TGTGCCAGCAAGATACCGACAGGGCGAGGAGAGACCCAGTACTTC. Translation gives CASKIPTGRGETQYF.

The table lists this clone with a count of one. The V and J genes are TRBV4-3 and TRBJ2-2; 12 nucleotides align to TRBD2. V was clipped by 0 bases and J by 8 bases; unmatched bases: 4. The CDR3 spans 16 residues. In germline, CDR1 is LGHNA, CDR2 YSLEER. The CDR3 bases are TGCGCCAGCAGCCAAGATCCTAGCGGGGGGGCAGGGGAGCTGTTTTTT. The encoded protein is CASSQDPSGGAGELFF.

The J gene is TRBJ1-1, the V gene TRBV27; D perhaps matches TRBD1 (6 bases). CDR3 length: 15 amino acids. Germline values: CDR1 MNHEY, CDR2 SMNVEV (reference sequence). Trimming cost V 0 bases and J 4 bases, with 12 bases left between them. The CDR3 DNA sequence: TGTGCCAGCAGTTTATCGGGGCAGGGGTTCACTGAAGCTTTCTTT. Its protein is CASSLSGQGFTEAFF.

This chain connects TRBV7-3 to TRBJ2-3; 7 positions agree with TRBD2. This CDR3 spans 12 amino acids. Germline trimming cut 6 bases from V and 6 bases from J; bases unmatched to any gene: 3. Germline CDR1 and CDR2: SGHTA and FQGTGA. CDR3 loop: CASSSAGDTQYF. CDR3 nucleotide sequence: TGTGCCAGCAGTTCAGCGGGGGATACGCAGTATTTT. Full variable domain (remainder filled in from reference TRBV7-3 and TRBJ2-3): GAGVSQTPSNKVTEKGKYVELRCDPISGHTALYWYRQSLGQGPEFLIYFQGTGAADDSGLPNDRFFAVRPEGSVSTLKIQRTERGDSAVYLCASSSAGDTQYFGPGTRLTVL.

This sequence joins TRBV18 and TRBJ2-6, with 8 bases identical to TRBD1. V dropped 4 bases and J dropped 0; count of bases not matched to a gene: 8. The CDR3 contains 18 residues. CDR1 is KGHSH, CDR2 LQKENI, per germline. CDR3: CASSLGTGSSSGANVLTF. CDR3 in DNA: TGTGCCAGCTCACTTGGGACAGGATCTAGCTCTGGGGCCAACGTCCTGACTTTC.

CDR3 DNA sequence: TGTGCCTGGAGTCCCGAGGGGGCTAACACAGATACGCAGTATTTT. Translating gives CAWSPEGANTDTQYF. The V call is TRBV30, the J call TRBJ2-3; 7 positions agree with TRBD1. V lost 2 bases to trimming and J lost 2 bases; unmatched junction nucleotides: 7. The CDR3 consists of 15 residues. Germline CDR1 reads GTSNPN; CDR2 reads SVGIG (reference sequence).

The chain combines TRBV28 with TRBJ2-1; 7 positions match TRBD2. V shed 8 bases and J 12 bases; nucleotides not matched to a gene: 16. CDR1 and CDR2 (germline): MDHEN, SYDVKM. The CDR3 totals 14 residues. CDR3 protein: CASGLGGSVGGQFF. CDR3 DNA sequence: TGTGCCAGCGGTCTGGGCGGGAGTGTAGGAGGGCAGTTCTTC.

The V and J genes are TRBV7-9 and TRBJ2-7; D is perhaps TRBD2 (5 bases). CDR1 is SEHNR, CDR2 FQNEAQ, per germline (reference sequence). The length of the CDR3 is 12 residues. Trimming pared 1 base from V and 12 bases from J, leaving 13 bases between. This chain's CDR3 is CASSLGGVRGYF. For the CDR3, the DNA is TGTGCCAGCAGCTTAGGTGGGGTCCGGGGGTACTTC.

For this clone: At one boundary the junction diverges from the germline segment, which might be a read error. V is TRBV7-7 and J is TRBJ2-3, with D possibly being TRBD2 (5 bases). The CDR3 loop spans 13 amino acids. The germline CDR1 and CDR2 sequences are SSHAT and FNYEAQ (reference sequence). Here the CDR3 reads CASSLAPRDTQYF. The CDR3 nucleotides are TGTGCTAGCAGCTTAGCGCCGAGGGATACGCAGTATTTT. The entire variable domain, with the rest obtained from reference TRBV7-7 and TRBJ2-3, is as follows: GAGVSQSPRYKVTKRGQDVTLRCDPISSHATLYWYQQALGQGPEFLTYFNYEAQPDKSGLPSDRFSAERPEGSISTLTIQRTEQRDSAMYRCASSLAPRDTQYFGPGTRLTVL.

The chain links TRBV5-5 to TRBJ1-1; TRBD1 matches 7 bases. Germline loops: CDR1 SGHKS, CDR2 YYEKEE (reference sequence). The CDR3 runs 16 residues. V was clipped by 2 bases and J by 2 bases; unmatched bases: 9. CDR3 region: CASSFGQAYSNTEAFF. The CDR3 bases are TGTGCCAGCAGCTTCGGACAGGCCTATTCCAACACTGAAGCTTTCTTT.

This clone was seen once. The V gene is TRBV15, the J gene TRBJ1-3; the D is unclear. Germline-derived CDR1 and CDR2 are LNHNV and YYDKDF (reference sequence). The CDR3 totals 16 residues. V lost 2 bases and J lost 0, with 11 bases in between. CDR3 region: CATSRSRVISGNTIYF. CDR3 coding DNA: TGTGCCACCAGCAGATCACGGGTTATCTCTGGAAACACCATATATTTT.